This TCR beta chain comes out of a study of a mutant IDH1 vaccine in newly diagnosed glioma. This CDR3 comprises 13 residues. Unmatched junction bases numbered 6, after V lost 5 bases and J lost 6 bases. Germline V gene sequence: CDR1 SGHAT, CDR2 FQNNGV. Here immunoSEQ multiplex PCR was the method, and the copy in TCRdb shows in-frame clones only, minus some. The sample holds around 11,000 clones, 88% seen once. As to time point: week 23, last vaccination. Vaccination used 300 ug of mutant IDH1 20-mer peptide per dose, with topical imiquimod. Remarks on this clone: Its antigen is unknown.

This chain links TRBV11-2 with TRBJ1-2, with 7 bases aligning to TRBD1. Source: PBMCs, taken from a glioma patient whose treatment included an IDH1 peptide vaccine. The receptor's source is a woman aged 35 to 49 with glioma. Some clones in this sample may be carry-over from other donors' samples. DNA of the CDR3: TGTGCCAGCAGCCTCGGGACAGTCGATGGCTACACCTTC. It is translated as CASSLGTVDGYTF.